These T cell receptor beta chains were read from a single sample in a study of blood T cell repertoires in COVID-19. Profiled with immunoSEQ multiplex PCR; TCRdb holds only in-frame clones, not every one. The sample carries hundreds of thousands of clones, approximately 90% recorded once. The material sequenced was PBMCs or T cells enriched from blood (not recorded which). All receptors come from a man aged 30-40 years who had recovered from COVID-19. The CDR3 runs from the conserved cysteine through the conserved F or W. Fields, in order: CDR3 DNA, CDR3 protein, J gene, clone size, D gene, V gene. The D gene is left open where the match is weak. Some rows mark clone size as missing; the rest say once, few, many or name a class of expanded clone.

TGTGCCAGCAGCCCCCGCGCCGGGGTCGGCACCGGGGAGCTGTTTTTT | CASSPRAGVGTGELFF | TRBJ2-2 | - | - | TRBV11-3
TGTGCCAGCAGCCCGGACTCGGAGAATGAGCAGTTCTTC | CASSPDSENEQFF | TRBJ2-1 | - | - | TRBV11-2
TGCGCCAGCAGCACTGATTCGGGGGGCAGCACCGGGGAGCTGTTTTTT | CASSTDSGGSTGELFF | TRBJ2-2 | - | - | TRBV5-1
TGTGCCAGCAGTAAAGACGGGCCCGGGAACGAGCAGTACTTC | CASSKDGPGNEQYF | TRBJ2-7 | - | - | TRBV7-2
TGTGCCATCAGTGGGGGACTAGATGTAGGAGATACGCAGTATTTT | CAISGGLDVGDTQYF | TRBJ2-3 | once | TRBD2 | TRBV10-3
TGTGCCAGCAGTTTTATTTGGCAGGCGGGGAATGAGCAGTTCTTC | CASSFIWQAGNEQFF | TRBJ2-1 | - | - | TRBV27
TGTGCCAGCAGCCAGTACATTGAAGCTTTCTTT | CASSQYIEAFF | TRBJ1-1 | - | - | TRBV7-9
TGTGCCAGTAGTGATCCTGGACAGGGTGGTAGGTGGGAGCTGTTTTTT | CASSDPGQGGRWELFF | TRBJ2-2 | few | TRBD1 | TRBV19
TGTGCCACCAGCAGAGGGGCAGGGGCTGGAAACACCATATATTTT | CATSRGAGAGNTIYF | TRBJ1-3 | - | - | TRBV15
TGTGCCAGCAACCCCACAGACACTGAAGCTTTCTTT | CASNPTDTEAFF | TRBJ1-1 | - | - | TRBV21-1
TGTGCCAGCAGCTTAGGGGGAGCAACAGAGACCCAGTACTTC | CASSLGGATETQYF | TRBJ2-5 | - | - | TRBV7-2
TGTGCCAGCAGCTTAGCAGGGGGCAAAGAGACCCAGTACTTC | CASSLAGGKETQYF | TRBJ2-5 | - | TRBD1 | TRBV7-9
TGCGCCAGCAGGGATACGGGGAACGACAATGAGCAGTTCTTC | CASRDTGNDNEQFF | TRBJ2-1 | - | - | TRBV5-1
TGTGCCAGCAGCTTAGAGGGGGGACTAGCGGGAGTTTACGAGCAGTACTTC | CASSLEGGLAGVYEQYF | TRBJ2-7 | - | TRBD2 | TRBV11-2
TGTGCCAGTAGTATTGTATTGGCCGTAGGGGGGGTCGAGCAGTACTTC | CASSIVLAVGGVEQYF | TRBJ2-7 | once | - | TRBV19
TGTGCCAGCAGCACCGGGACAGGGGCTTACAATGAGCAGTTCTTC | CASSTGTGAYNEQFF | TRBJ2-1 | - | TRBD1 | TRBV11-2
TGCGCCAGCAGCCCCTTAGCGGGGGCTTACAATGAGCAGTTCTTC | CASSPLAGAYNEQFF | TRBJ2-1 | - | TRBD2 | TRBV5-1
TGTGCCAGCAGTGAAGGGGGAGCGGGAGGTCTCTACGAGCAGTACTTC | CASSEGGAGGLYEQYF | TRBJ2-7 | once | TRBD2 | TRBV6-1
TGTGCCAGCAGATCCAAGCGACAGGGGAACTATGGCTACACCTTC | CASRSKRQGNYGYTF | TRBJ1-2 | - | TRBD1 | TRBV28
TGTGCCAGCAGTTGGGGACTAGCGGGTATCGCGGAGCTGTTTTTT | CASSWGLAGIAELFF | TRBJ2-2 | - | TRBD2 | TRBV6-5
TGCGCCAGCAGCTCTAGGACAATTAGCACTGAAGCTTTCTTT | CASSSRTISTEAFF | TRBJ1-1 | - | - | TRBV5-1
TGTGCCAGCAGCCAGAGGGGCGGGAGGTTCTACGAGCAGTACTTC | CASSQRGGRFYEQYF | TRBJ2-7 | - | TRBD2 | TRBV14
TGTGCCAGCAGCTCCTACAGGGGCCCGAAACAAGAGACCCAGTACTTC | CASSSYRGPKQETQYF | TRBJ2-5 | - | TRBD1 | TRBV7-8
TGTGCCAGCAGCAGGGAGCGTTTCTCTGGAAACACCATATATTTT | CASSRERFSGNTIYF | TRBJ1-3 | - | - | TRBV7-8
TGTGCCTGGAGCTCGGGAAACCAAGAGACCCAGTACTTC | CAWSSGNQETQYF | TRBJ2-5 | - | - | TRBV30
TGTGCCAGCCCGATGGGGGGAGCGGACGACTACGAGCAGTACTTC | CASPMGGADDYEQYF | TRBJ2-7 | - | - | TRBV11-3
TGTGCCAGCTCACCACCGGAGATGGCCAAAAACATTCAGTACTTC | CASSPPEMAKNIQYF | TRBJ2-4 | - | - | TRBV18
TGTGCCAGCAGCGACGACCTAGCAGGGGGAGATGAGAACACTGAAGCTTTCTTT | CASSDDLAGGDENTEAFF | TRBJ1-1 | - | TRBD1 | TRBV7-9
TGTGCCAGCAGCCAATTTCTAGCGGCACAAGAGACCCAGTACTTC | CASSQFLAAQETQYF | TRBJ2-5 | few | TRBD2 | TRBV4-2
TGTGCCACCAGTGACCCATCGACAGGGTTGGACACAGATACGCAGTATTTT | CATSDPSTGLDTDTQYF | TRBJ2-3 | - | TRBD1 | TRBV24-1
TGCGCCAGCTGGCGGGGAAGCACAGATACGCAGTATTTT | CASWRGSTDTQYF | TRBJ2-3 | - | - | TRBV10-2
TGTGCCAGCAGTCCCTACGGTAGCGGGGGTAGCACAGATACGCAGTATTTT | CASSPYGSGGSTDTQYF | TRBJ2-3 | - | TRBD2 | TRBV25-1